This is a list of T cell receptor beta chains from one sample in a study of T-cell reconstitution after alpha-beta-depleted transplantation in children. TCRdb processed the PCR reads anew with MiXCR; each CDR3 protein has one entry. The table lists 250,000 or so distinct CDR3 sequences, 7.5% to 9.5% of them singletons. The material sequenced was PBMCs, mostly from graft donor cells, taken 180 days after TCRalphabeta/CD19-depleted stem cell transplant. The source is a male patient younger than 18 who had a stem cell transplant for acute lymphoblastic leukemia, so the T cells may come from the graft donor. The CDR3 runs from the conserved cysteine through the conserved F or W. Fields, in order: V gene, J gene, CDR3 protein.

TRBV20-1	TRBJ2-4	CSAKFLAKNIQYF
TRBV5-1	TRBJ1-1	CASSVRQAQGTEAFF
TRBV7-9	TRBJ2-1	CASSLEGGFEEQFF
TRBV10-3	TRBJ2-2	CAIREAGVSTGELFF
TRBV25-1	TRBJ2-1	CASSSIPGTGTGQGNEQFF
TRBV25-1	TRBJ1-1	CASRTSIAAFF
TRBV7-2	TRBJ2-5	CASSLNREDTQYF
TRBV5-1	TRBJ1-1	CASSSSGVMGTEAFF
TRBV4-3	TRBJ2-7	CASSQDRRGSYEQYF
TRBV5-1	TRBJ2-7	CASSLMGDSAYEQYF
TRBV6-1	TRBJ2-3	CASSPRLAGLSDTQYF
TRBV10-3	TRBJ1-2	CAISDIGLNYGYTF
TRBV10-3	TRBJ1-1	CAISESGLEATEAFF
TRBV9	TRBJ2-6	CASSVRRDRPGANVLTF
TRBV18	TRBJ2-2	CASSPDKTGELFF
TRBV29-1	TRBJ2-3	CSVARSTDTQYF
TRBV28	TRBJ1-5	CASRLRQGPNQPQHF
TRBV19	TRBJ1-5	CASSIDGRGTNQPQHF
TRBV3-1	TRBJ2-7	CASSQGAGLATEQYF
TRBV10-3	TRBJ2-7	CAIKRDNPHEQYF
TRBV4-3	TRBJ1-4	CASSQDLGPLNEKLFF
TRBV7-8	TRBJ1-1	CASSPLWGDGPLNTEAFF
TRBV29-1	TRBJ2-1	CSVRDRGLNEQFF
TRBV3-1	TRBJ2-7	CASSRNRDRVTEQYF
TRBV7-8	TRBJ1-5	CASSLEGSNQPLHF
TRBV10-3	TRBJ2-7	CAIRDRLAGGPEQYF
TRBV11-2	TRBJ1-2	CASSLLRRAYGYTF
TRBV9	TRBJ2-1	CASSLPGDGSEYNEQFF
TRBV27	TRBJ1-4	CASSLKPPFEGWGNEKLFF
TRBV12-3/TRBV12-4	TRBJ2-7	CASGRRLAAFYEQYF
TRBV5-6	TRBJ2-7	CASSMASSYEQYF
TRBV4-1	TRBJ1-4	CASSLSGQGNEKLFF
TRBV11-2	TRBJ2-1	CASSVRLANEQFF
TRBV20-1	TRBJ2-2	CSAKTSGRPNTGELFF
TRBV6-1	TRBJ1-2	CASRQVVYGYTF
TRBV29-1	TRBJ2-5	CSVEGTGETQYF
TRBV3-1	TRBJ2-3	CASSQVDRGGTYF
TRBV20-1	TRBJ2-3	CSATQRGVSTDTQYF
TRBV28	TRBJ2-2	CASIFSTGGETGELFF
TRBV6-1	TRBJ2-5	CASSPEDLQETQYF
TRBV7-8	TRBJ1-5	CASSLGQGHQPQHF
TRBV7-6	TRBJ1-3	CASSFGQGGIRTIYF
TRBV27	TRBJ2-1	CASSGAGTIYNEQFF
TRBV28	TRBJ2-3	CASSQGGALDTQYF
TRBV20-1	TRBJ2-3	CSARTGREGRTDTQYF
TRBV28	TRBJ1-1	CASPPMGQGAVTEAFF
TRBV20-1	TRBJ2-2	CSARDLAGDLNTGELFF
TRBV6-5	TRBJ2-1	CASSRSGSTIYNEQFF
TRBV9	TRBJ2-5	CASSVALGAGQETQYF
TRBV10-3	TRBJ2-3	CAIRPGTRGRDTQYF
TRBV6-5	TRBJ1-2	CASSYYGTTYGYTF
TRBV20-1	TRBJ1-1	CSASRGGGQYTEAFF
TRBV19	TRBJ2-1	CASRRLAGGPDNEQFF